The count of the clone carrying this T cell receptor (beta chain) is one. The data were taken from a study of T cell changes during pregnancy in multiple sclerosis. The V end lost 4 bases, the J end lost 0 bases, and 13 bases lay between the germline ends. The CDR3 sequence is 15 residues long. Looked up from germline, CDR1 is SEHNR and CDR2 is FQNEAQ (reference sequence). Method: immunoSEQ multiplex PCR; TCRdb's copy keeps in-frame clones and lacks some. This repertoire shows about 80,000 clones, approximately 94% found once; its top ten account for just over 2.5%. Material: peripheral blood, obtained after pregnancy. The chain joins TRBV7-9 to TRBJ2-7, with D tentatively TRBD2 (5 bases). This TCR came from a female donor in good health, enrolled as a control in a pregnancy study. The CDR3 region has the DNA TGTGCCAGCAGCTCGGGGAAACGGAGCTCCTACGAGCAGTACTTC. It is translated as CASSSGKRSSYEQYF.